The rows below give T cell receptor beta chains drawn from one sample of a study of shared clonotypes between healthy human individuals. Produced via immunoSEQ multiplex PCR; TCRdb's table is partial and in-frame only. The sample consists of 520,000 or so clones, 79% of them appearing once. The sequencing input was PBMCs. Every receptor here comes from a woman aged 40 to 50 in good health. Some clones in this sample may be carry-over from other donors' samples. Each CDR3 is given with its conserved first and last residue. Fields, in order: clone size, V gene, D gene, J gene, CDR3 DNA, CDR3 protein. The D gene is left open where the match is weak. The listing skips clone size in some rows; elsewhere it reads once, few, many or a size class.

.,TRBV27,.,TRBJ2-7,TGTGCCAGCAGTTTAATCCCTCCCTACGAGCAGTACTTC,CASSLIPPYEQYF
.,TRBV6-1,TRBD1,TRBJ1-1,TGTGCCAGCAGTGAGGACGACAGGGGGGACACTGAAGCTTTCTTT,CASSEDDRGDTEAFF
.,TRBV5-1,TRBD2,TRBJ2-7,TGCGCCAGCAGCTTGGTTTCCCCGGGACTAGCGGAGACCTACGAGCAGTACTTC,CASSLVSPGLAETYEQYF
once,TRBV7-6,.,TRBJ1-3,TGTGCCAGCAGCTTACCGTCTGGAAACACCATATATTTT,CASSLPSGNTIYF
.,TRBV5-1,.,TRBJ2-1,TGCGCCAGCAGCACAACGGGACTTGGGGTGCATGAGCAGTTCTTC,CASSTTGLGVHEQFF
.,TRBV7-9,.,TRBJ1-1,TGTGCCAGCAGTATGGGGACGGCGAACACTGAAGCTTTCTTT,CASSMGTANTEAFF
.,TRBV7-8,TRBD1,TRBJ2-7,TGTGCCAGCAGCCGGACAGGAAAGACGTACGAGCAGTACTTC,CASSRTGKTYEQYF
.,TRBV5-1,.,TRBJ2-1,TGCGCCAGCAGCGCTACGTCTGGGGGATCGTATGGCGAGCAGTTCTTC,CASSATSGGSYGEQFF
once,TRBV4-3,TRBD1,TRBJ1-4,TGCGCCAGCAGCCAAGATCCCCCTCCCAGGGGGGCTAATGAAAAACTGTTTTTT,CASSQDPPPRGANEKLFF
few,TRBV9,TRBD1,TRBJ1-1,TGTGCCAGCAGCACCGGGACAGTGGACACTGAAGCTTTCTTT,CASSTGTVDTEAFF
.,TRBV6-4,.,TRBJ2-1,TGTGCCAGCAGTCGAGAGGGGACTCCAAACAATGAGCAGTTCTTC,CASSREGTPNNEQFF
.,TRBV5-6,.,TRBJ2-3,TGTGCCAGCAGCTTGGGGGCTAGACAGTTAACCTCTAGCACAGATACGCAGTATTTT,CASSLGARQLTSSTDTQYF
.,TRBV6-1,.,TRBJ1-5,TGTGCCAGCACTGGGGTGGCCTCCCATCAGCCCCAGCATTTT,CASTGVASHQPQHF
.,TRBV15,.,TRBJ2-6,TGTGCCACCAGCAGAGACGGTTCTCCCTACGGGGCCAACGTCCTGACTTTC,CATSRDGSPYGANVLTF
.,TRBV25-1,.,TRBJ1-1,TGTGCCAGCAGTGGTTTCGGGGACACTGAAGCTTTCTTT,CASSGFGDTEAFF
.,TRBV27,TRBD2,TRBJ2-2,TGTGCCAGCACGGCGGGAGCGTGGACCGGGGAGCTGTTTTTT,CASTAGAWTGELFF
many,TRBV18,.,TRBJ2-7,TGTGCCAGCTCACCATCCTCCCAGGGGACCTACGAGCAGTACTTC,CASSPSSQGTYEQYF
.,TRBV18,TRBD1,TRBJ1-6,TGTGCCAGCTCACCGCGGACAGGGGGCCATAATTCACCCCTCCACTTT,CASSPRTGGHNSPLHF
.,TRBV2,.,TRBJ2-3,TGTGCCAGCAGTTTAGAGCTAAGCACAGATACGCAGTATTTT,CASSLELSTDTQYF
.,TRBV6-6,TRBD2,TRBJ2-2,TGTGCCAGCAGTGTGGGACTAGCTAGCGGGGAGCTGTTTTTT,CASSVGLASGELFF
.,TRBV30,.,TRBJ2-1,TGTGCCTGCCGGATCTCAGTTTACAATGAGCAGTTCTTC,CACRISVYNEQFF
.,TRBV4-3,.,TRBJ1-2,TGCGCCAGCAGCCAAGAGCAGGGAACTGACTATGGCTACACCTTC,CASSQEQGTDYGYTF
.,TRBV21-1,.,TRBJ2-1,TGTGCCAGCAGCAGAGCATTAGGTGACTTTAATGAGCAGTTCTTC,CASSRALGDFNEQFF
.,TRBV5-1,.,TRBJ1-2,TGCGCCAGCAGCCCCGACAGCTATGGCTACACCTTC,CASSPDSYGYTF